This is a list of T cell receptor beta chains from one sample in a study of T cell clones after liver transplantation. Profiled with immunoSEQ multiplex PCR; TCRdb holds only in-frame clones, not every one. This table has 40,000 to 65,000 clones, 70% to 85% appearing once. Specimen: CD4+ T cells from blood, collected before liver transplant. The receptors were sampled from a human donor who received a liver transplant. The CDR3 runs from the conserved cysteine through the conserved F or W. Fields, in order: D gene, V gene, CDR3 protein. A D gene is named only where the DNA matches it firmly.

d_call: .; v_call: TRBV7-2; cdr3_aa: CASSLGTTTAETQYF
d_call: .; v_call: TRBV2; cdr3_aa: CASSEQGSSYNEQFF
d_call: .; v_call: TRBV9; cdr3_aa: CASSRTPEPQHF
d_call: .; v_call: TRBV7-6; cdr3_aa: CASSLGGSEQFF
d_call: .; v_call: TRBV7-2; cdr3_aa: CASGETQYF
d_call: .; v_call: TRBV2; cdr3_aa: CASIEGTAGANVLTF
d_call: TRBD1; v_call: TRBV19; cdr3_aa: CASSHRTGAVEAFF
d_call: .; v_call: TRBV12-5; cdr3_aa: CASGKYNEQFF
d_call: TRBD2; v_call: TRBV10-1; cdr3_aa: CASSEVVWEREATPYYEQYF
d_call: .; v_call: TRBV6-1; cdr3_aa: CASSERKYEQYF
d_call: TRBD1; v_call: TRBV7-3; cdr3_aa: CASSLGQGSSYEQYF
d_call: .; v_call: TRBV27; cdr3_aa: CASSSRTPGTQYF
d_call: TRBD2; v_call: TRBV19; cdr3_aa: CATSSGRAYNEQFF
d_call: .; v_call: TRBV6-5; cdr3_aa: CASKRFWDNEQFF
d_call: TRBD2; v_call: TRBV5-1; cdr3_aa: CASSILAGGNYNEQFF
d_call: TRBD2; v_call: TRBV7-9; cdr3_aa: CASRHSGTSGGTSYNEQFF
d_call: TRBD1; v_call: TRBV28; cdr3_aa: CASRSHRGLYGYTF
d_call: TRBD1; v_call: TRBV4-2; cdr3_aa: CASSQGKTGNIQYF
d_call: .; v_call: TRBV5-6; cdr3_aa: CASSLTPSTGEKLFF